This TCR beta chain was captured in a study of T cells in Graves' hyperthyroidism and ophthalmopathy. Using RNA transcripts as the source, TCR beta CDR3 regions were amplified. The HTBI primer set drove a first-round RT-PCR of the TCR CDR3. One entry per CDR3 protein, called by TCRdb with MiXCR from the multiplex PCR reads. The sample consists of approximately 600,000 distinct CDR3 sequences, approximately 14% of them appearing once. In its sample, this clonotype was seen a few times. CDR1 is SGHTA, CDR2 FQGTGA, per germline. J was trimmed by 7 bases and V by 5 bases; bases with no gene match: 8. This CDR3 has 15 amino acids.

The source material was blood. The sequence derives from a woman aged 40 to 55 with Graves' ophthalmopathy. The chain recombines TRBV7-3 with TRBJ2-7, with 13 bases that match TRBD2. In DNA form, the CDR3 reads TGTGCCAGCAGCGCAACTAGCGGGAGGGCCCGGGAGCAGTACTTC. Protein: CASSATSGRAREQYF.